Shown below are 26 T cell receptor beta chains from a single sample sequenced in a study of T cell changes during pregnancy in multiple sclerosis. Profiling relied on immunoSEQ multiplex PCR, and the TCRdb table lists in-frame clones only, not all of them. The sample yields around 43,000 clones, around 93% seen once. This specimen was CD8+ T cells from peripheral blood mononuclear cells, taken after pregnancy. These receptors were collected from a female donor with multiple sclerosis, enrolled in a pregnancy study.

The rearrangement joins TRBV7-9 to TRBJ2-7; 7 bases match TRBD1. CDR3 size: 17 residues. J gave up 4 bases and V 4 bases, and 16 bases lay outside the gene matches. The germline gives CDR1 SEHNR, CDR2 FQNEAQ (reference sequence). In DNA form, the CDR3 reads TGTGCCAGCAGCTCTCGGGGTCCTGACAGGGAAGATTACGAGCAGTACTTC. Its protein is CASSSRGPDREDYEQYF.

The chain carries TRBV6-4 and TRBJ1-2; tentatively, D is TRBD1 (5 bases). Germline lookup yields CDR1 MRHNA and CDR2 SNTAGT. The CDR3 totals 12 residues. V shed 6 bases and J shed 8 bases, with 13 bases lying between them. The CDR3, as DNA: TGTGCCAGCAGCGGCAGGGCGGGGGGCTACACCTTC. Translation gives CASSGRAGGYTF.

V usage is TRBV13 and J usage is TRBJ1-2; maybe TRBD1 (6 bases). CDR3 size: 14 residues. Germline CDR1 reads PRHDT; CDR2 reads FYEKMQ (reference sequence). V lost 0 bases, J lost 6 bases, and 11 bases lay in between. The CDR3 loop reads CASSLGQGVNGYTF. The CDR3 DNA reads TGTGCCAGCAGCTTAGGACAGGGAGTAAATGGCTACACCTTC.

V usage is TRBV27 and J usage is TRBJ1-1; 7 nucleotides line up with TRBD1. The CDR3 runs 14 residues. In germline, CDR1 is MNHEY, CDR2 SMNVEV (reference sequence). V dropped 9 bases and J dropped 0; count of bases not matched to a gene: 7. CDR3 bases: TGTGCCAGAGGGACAGAGTCTATGAACACTGAAGCTTTCTTT. Its protein product is CARGTESMNTEAFF.

This clone was counted once. The CDR3 sequence is CASGLNQPQHF. The CDR3 DNA reads as TGTGCTAGTGGTCTCAATCAGCCCCAGCATTTT. The chain joins TRBV12-5 to TRBJ1-5; D not resolved. Trimming cost V 5 bases and J 3 bases, with 2 bases left between them. This CDR3 comprises 11 residues. Germline CDR1 and CDR2: LGHNT and FRNRAP.

The chain links TRBV7-6 to TRBJ1-1; the match to TRBD1 covers 10 bases. The CDR3 extends over 15 amino acids. CDR1 and CDR2 (germline): SGHVS, FNYEAQ. The junction had 8 bases not matched to a gene; V was cut back by 5 bases and J by 5 bases. This chain's CDR3 is CASSLSGTGATEAFF. CDR3 DNA sequence: TGTGCCAGCAGCCTGTCGGGGACAGGGGCTACTGAAGCTTTCTTT.

This chain uses TRBV4-3 with TRBJ2-2; tentatively, D is TRBD1 (5 bases). V was trimmed by 0 bases and J by 5 bases, leaving 7 bases between them. The CDR3 consists of 14 residues. Germline V lookup: CDR1 LGHNA, CDR2 YSLEER. CDR3 sequence reads: CASSQDRATGELFF. The CDR3 DNA reads as TGCGCCAGCAGCCAAGACAGGGCTACCGGGGAGCTGTTTTTT.

This chain joins TRBV7-9 and TRBJ2-7; tentatively, D is TRBD1 (5 bases). V was clipped by 2 bases and J by 3 bases, with 11 bases between them. Per the germline V gene, CDR1 is SEHNR and CDR2 is FQNEAQ (reference sequence). The CDR3 has 14 residues. The CDR3 region has the DNA TGTGCCAGCAGCTTATACAGGTCCGGCTACGAGCAGTACTTC. Its protein is CASSLYRSGYEQYF.

This chain joins TRBV10-3 and TRBJ2-3; the match to TRBD1 covers 10 bases. The ends lost 2 bases at V and 0 bases at J; junction bases unmatched: 2. The CDR3 totals 16 residues. Germline V gene sequence: CDR1 ENHRY, CDR2 SYGVKD. CDR3 nucleotide sequence: TGTGCCATCAGTGAGGGGACAGGGGCCAGCACAGATACGCAGTATTTT. Its translation is CAISEGTGASTDTQYF.

The V and J genes are TRBV29-1 and TRBJ2-5; D is perhaps TRBD1 (5 bases). Germline V gene sequence: CDR1 SQVTM, CDR2 ANQGSEA. CDR3 length: 12 residues. With 7 bases removed from V and 4 bases from J, the gap between germline ends came to 13 bases. CDR3 in amino acids: CSATPTGETQYF. The CDR3 region has the DNA TGCAGCGCCACTCCCACAGGAGAGACCCAGTACTTC.

This clone has a handful of counts. The rearrangement links TRBV10-2 to TRBJ1-1, with D possibly matching TRBD1 (5 bases). CDR1 is WSHSY, CDR2 SAAADI, per germline. The CDR3 sequence is 15 residues long. With 0 bases removed from V and 3 bases from J, the gap between germline ends came to 11 bases. The CDR3 here is CASSESPLQDTEAFF. Written as DNA, the CDR3 is TGCGCCAGCAGTGAGTCACCTCTACAGGACACTGAAGCTTTCTTT.

V gene TRBV13 combines with J gene TRBJ2-7, with TRBD1 matching 8 bases. The CDR3 totals 13 residues. Germline-derived CDR1 and CDR2 are PRHDT and FYEKMQ (reference sequence). The ends lost 3 bases at V and 6 bases at J; junction bases unmatched: 4. The DNA for the CDR3 is TGTGCCAGCAGCTTTGGAGACAGGGGCGAGCAGTACTTC. Protein sequence: CASSFGDRGEQYF.

This rearrangement joins TRBV9 to TRBJ1-1; maybe TRBD1 (5 bases). This CDR3 is 17 amino acids long. Germline V gene lookup returns CDR1 SGDLS and CDR2 YYNGEE. V dropped 4 bases and J dropped 4 bases, with 23 bases sitting between them. For the CDR3, the DNA is TGTGCCAGCAGCCCCGCCGGCAGGGCCAACCCGGGCACTGAAGCTTTCTTT. Its protein is CASSPAGRANPGTEAFF.

This sequence joins TRBV6-1 and TRBJ2-1, with TRBD1 identical over 11 bases. Per the germline V gene, CDR1 is MNHNS and CDR2 is SASEGT. Trimming at V came to 1 base and at J to 1 base, leaving 12 bases not matched to a gene. The CDR3 length is 20 residues. CDR3: CASSEGPDRGPLGSYNEQFF. The CDR3 coding sequence is TGTGCCAGCAGTGAAGGCCCGGACAGGGGGCCCCTCGGATCCTACAATGAGCAGTTCTTC.

The rearrangement joins TRBV7-3 to TRBJ2-7; 8 bases line up with TRBD1. CDR3 length: 13 amino acids. Germline V lookup: CDR1 SGHTA, CDR2 FQGTGA. V was clipped by 4 bases and J by 7 bases; unmatched bases: 6. Written as DNA, the CDR3 is TGTGCCAGCAGCTATGACAGGGGTGGAGAGCAGTACTTC. Its protein product is CASSYDRGGEQYF.

The count of this clone is one. This chain joins TRBV16 and TRBJ2-1, with 12 positions matching TRBD2. Germline assignment: CDR1 KGHSY and CDR2 FQNENV. Trimming removed 3 bases from V and 4 bases from J; junction bases left unmatched: 1. This CDR3 has 15 amino acids. CDR3 DNA: TGTGCCAGCAGCCAGACTAGCGGGGGTTACAATGAGCAGTTCTTC. Encoded protein: CASSQTSGGYNEQFF. Based on the CDR3 plus reference TRBV16 and TRBJ2-1, the full variable domain is GEEVAQTPKHLVRGEGQKAKLYCAPIKGHSYVFWYQQVLKNEFKFLISFQNENVFDETGMPKERFSAKCLPNSPCSLEIQATKLEDSAVYFCASSQTSGGYNEQFFGPGTRLTVL.

The rearrangement uses TRBV7-9 and TRBJ2-5; possibly TRBD2 for D (5 bases). The germline V gene has CDR1 SEHNR and CDR2 FQNEAQ (reference sequence). The CDR3 sequence is 13 residues long. Trimming removed 4 bases from V and 2 bases from J, with 8 bases in between. The CDR3 DNA reads TGTGCCAGCAGCTCCCCGGGACAAGAGACCCAGTACTTC. Protein product: CASSSPGQETQYF. Combining the CDR3 with reference TRBV7-9 and TRBJ2-5 gives the whole variable domain DTGVSQNPRHKITKRGQNVTFRCDPISEHNRLYWYRQTLGQGPEFLTYFQNEAQLEKSRLLSDRFSAERPKGSFSTLEIQRTEQGDSAMYLCASSSPGQETQYFGPGTRLLVL.

The chain combines TRBV15 with TRBJ2-7; the D is unclear. Germline values: CDR1 LNHNV, CDR2 YYDKDF (reference sequence). The CDR3 loop spans 12 amino acids. Deletions cut 7 bases from V and 2 bases from J, with 9 bases between. The CDR3 DNA reads TGTGCCACCACCTCTGACACCTACGAGCAGTACTTC. Protein sequence: CATTSDTYEQYF. Full variable domain (remainder filled in from reference TRBV15 and TRBJ2-7): DAMVIQNPRYQVTQFGKPVTLSCSQTLNHNVMYWYQQKSSQAPKLLFHYYDKDFNNEADTPDNFQSRRPNTSFCFLDIRSPGLGDTAMYLCATTSDTYEQYFGPGTRLTVT.

This chain uses TRBV6-5 with TRBJ1-6; tentatively, D is TRBD1 (5 bases). Germline CDR1 is MNHEY and CDR2 is SVGAGI. This CDR3 has 16 amino acids. V lost 2 bases to trimming and J lost 2 bases, with 10 bases between them. Written as DNA, the CDR3 is TGTGCCAGCAGTTACGGGGGGGGGACCTATAATTCACCCCTCCACTTT. Protein sequence: CASSYGGGTYNSPLHF.

The chain has TRBV19 and TRBJ2-5, with D uncertain. CDR1 is LNHDA and CDR2 is SQIVND in the germline V gene (reference sequence). V was shortened by 3 bases and J by 9 bases, with 14 bases between the two germline ends. CDR3 length: 13 amino acids. CDR3 sequence (DNA): TGTGCCAGTAGTATTTCCTCATTGACTCCCCAGTACTTC. Amino acids: CASSISSLTPQYF.

The V gene is TRBV28, the J gene TRBJ2-7; no clear D gene. Trimming pared 7 bases from V and 5 bases from J, leaving 12 bases between. The CDR3 has 12 residues. Germline lookup yields CDR1 MDHEN and CDR2 SYDVKM. The CDR3 protein is CASNPRYNEQYF. CDR3 bases: TGTGCCAGCAACCCTAGATATAACGAGCAGTACTTC.

The chain recombines TRBV2 with TRBJ2-2, with TRBD1 identical over 8 bases. The CDR3 has 16 amino acids. Germline V CDR1 and CDR2: SNHLY, FYNNEI. V gave up 3 bases and J gave up 3 bases; unmatched junction bases: 6. The CDR3 nucleotides are TGTGCCAGCAGTGAGTCGACAGGGGCTTACACCGGGGAGCTGTTTTTT. It specifies CASSESTGAYTGELFF.

The V gene is TRBV28, the J gene TRBJ2-7, with a possible D match to TRBD2 (6 bases). The V end lost 2 bases, the J end lost 5 bases, and 10 bases lay between the germline ends. Germline V lookup: CDR1 MDHEN, CDR2 SYDVKM. The CDR3 spans 13 residues. CDR3 sequence (DNA): TGTGCCAGCAGTTTAACGGGGGTCGACGAGCAGTACTTC. This gives the protein CASSLTGVDEQYF.

This clone was counted a few times. This chain links TRBV27 with TRBJ2-2; 7 bases line up with TRBD1. V dropped 0 bases and J dropped 0; count of bases not matched to a gene: 13. There are 20 residues in the CDR3. Per germline, CDR1 MNHEY and CDR2 SMNVEV (reference sequence). CDR3 loop: CASSLSGGQIVISNTGELFF. The CDR3 coding sequence is TGTGCCAGCAGTTTATCAGGGGGACAGATTGTTATTTCGAACACCGGGGAGCTGTTTTTT.

The rearrangement uses TRBV11-2 and TRBJ1-1, with unresolved D. V shed 5 bases and J shed 0 bases, with 25 bases lying between them. CDR1 and CDR2 from the germline V gene are SGHAT and FQNNGV. The CDR3 has 19 amino acids. The CDR3 nucleotides read TGTGCCAGCAGCATGAGCTACGCATCAGGTGCAGGCATGAACACTGAAGCTTTCTTT. Encoded protein: CASSMSYASGAGMNTEAFF.

This clone was seen just once. This sequence joins TRBV7-2 and TRBJ2-7; weak D call: TRBD1 (6 bases). Trimming shortened V by 1 base and J by 4 bases, and 14 bases separated the two germline ends. CDR1 is SGHTA, CDR2 FQGNSA, per germline. The CDR3 runs to 15 residues. The CDR3 nucleotides are TGTGCCAGCAGCTTAGAGGGGCAGGGGTTATACGAGCAGTACTTC. Protein sequence: CASSLEGQGLYEQYF.